Detailed here is one TCR beta chain. These data come from a study of CD8 T cells in Susac syndrome. An input of roughly 0.5 to 1 ug of RNA was subjected to reverse transcription using random hexamers. TCRdb independently ran MiXCR on the immunoSEQ multiplex PCR reads; one entry per CDR3 protein. The sample has 170,000 or so distinct CDR3 sequences, approximately 94% seen once. The recently defined diagnostic criteria for definite or probable disease were met by the Susac syndrome patients. What was sequenced was CD4+ T cells from PBMCs. The sequence came from a human donor with Susac syndrome.

The CDR3 region is CASSGRGGLENGYTF. In DNA form, the CDR3 reads TGTGCCAGCAGTGGTCGTGGGGGGCTCGAGAATGGCTACACCTTC. This sequence joins TRBV6-6 and TRBJ1-2; perhaps TRBD1 as D (6 bases). The CDR3 totals 15 residues. The germline V and J ends were trimmed by 5 bases and 6 bases, with 19 bases remaining between them. The germline gives CDR1 MNHNY, CDR2 SVGAGI (reference sequence).